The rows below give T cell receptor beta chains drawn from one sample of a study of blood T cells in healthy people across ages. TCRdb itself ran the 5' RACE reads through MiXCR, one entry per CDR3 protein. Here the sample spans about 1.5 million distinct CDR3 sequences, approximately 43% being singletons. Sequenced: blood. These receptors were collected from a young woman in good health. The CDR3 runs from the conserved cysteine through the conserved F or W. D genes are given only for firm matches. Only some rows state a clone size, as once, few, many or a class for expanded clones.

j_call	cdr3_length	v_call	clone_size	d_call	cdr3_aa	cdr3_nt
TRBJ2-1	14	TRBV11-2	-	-	CASSRSNLYNEQFF	TGTGCCAGCAGCCGCTCCAACCTATACAATGAGCAGTTCTTC
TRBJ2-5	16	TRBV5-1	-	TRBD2	CASSPISGRVYNEQYF	TGCGCCAGCAGCCCGATTAGCGGGAGGGTCTACAATGAGCAGTACTTC
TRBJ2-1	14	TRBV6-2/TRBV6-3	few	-	CASSRGLGYNEQFF	TGTGCCAGCAGTCGAGGTTTGGGATACAATGAGCAGTTCTTC
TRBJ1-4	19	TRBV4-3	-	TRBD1	CASSQVAVGQGWSNEKLFF	TGCGCCAGCAGCCAGGTAGCAGTGGGACAGGGATGGAGTAATGAAAAACTGTTTTTT
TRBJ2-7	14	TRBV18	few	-	CASSPRGTSYEQYF	TGTGCCAGCTCACCACGGGGAACGTCCTACGAGCAGTACTTC
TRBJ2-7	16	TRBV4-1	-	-	CASSQDSARSSYEQYF	TGCGCCAGCAGCCAAGATTCGGCACGAAGCTCCTACGAGCAGTACTTC
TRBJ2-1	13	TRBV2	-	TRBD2	CASPGLALDEQLF	TGTGCCAGCCCGGGACTAGCGTTAGATGAGCAGTTATTC
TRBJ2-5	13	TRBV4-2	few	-	CASSPQGTGEQYF	TGTGCCAGCAGCCCTCAGGGAACCGGAGAGCAGTACTTC
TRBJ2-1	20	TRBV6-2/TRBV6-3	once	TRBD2	CASSFPPGLAGGTSYNEQFF	TGTGCCAGCAGTTTCCCACCGGGACTAGCGGGGGGGACCTCCTACAATGAGCAGTTCTTC
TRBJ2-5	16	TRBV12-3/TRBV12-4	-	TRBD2	CASSRRTSGRQETQYF	TGTGCCAGCAGTCGGCGAACTAGCGGGAGGCAAGAGACCCAGTACTTC
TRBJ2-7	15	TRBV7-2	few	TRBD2	CASSEQAGLIYEQYF	TGTGCCAGCAGCGAACAAGCGGGACTCATTTACGAGCAGTACTTC
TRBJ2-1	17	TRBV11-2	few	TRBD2	CASSLPRLAGVYNEQFF	TGTGCCAGCAGCTTACCTAGACTAGCGGGAGTGTACAATGAGCAGTTCTTC
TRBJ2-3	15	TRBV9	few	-	CASSRKLTSTDTQYF	TGTGCCAGCAGCCGAAAATTGACTAGCACAGATACGCAGTATTTT
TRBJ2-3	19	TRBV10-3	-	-	CAISVGKQMREASADTQYF	TGTGCCATCAGCGTTGGGAAACAGATGAGGGAGGCTAGCGCAGATACGCAGTATTTT
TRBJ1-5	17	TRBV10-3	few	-	CAISESGGLRSNQPQHF	TGTGCCATCAGTGAGTCAGGGGGGCTCCGGAGCAATCAGCCCCAGCATTTT
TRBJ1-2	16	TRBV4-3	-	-	CASSQDKAVFNYGYTF	TGCGCCAGCAGCCAAGATAAGGCAGTATTTAACTATGGCTACACCTTC
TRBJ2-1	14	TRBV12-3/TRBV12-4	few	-	CASNVGGPLNEQFF	TGTGCCAGCAATGTAGGGGGGCCGCTGAATGAGCAGTTCTTC
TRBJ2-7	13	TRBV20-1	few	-	CSAEGQAIDEQYF	TGCAGTGCGGAGGGCCAGGCGATCGACGAGCAGTACTTC
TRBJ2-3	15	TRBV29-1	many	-	CSVTAPGESTDTQYF	TGCAGCGTAACCGCCCCCGGGGAAAGCACAGATACGCAGTATTTT
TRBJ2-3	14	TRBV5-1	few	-	CASSLRVGTDTQYF	TGCGCCAGCAGCTTGCGGGTAGGGACAGATACGCAGTATTTT